The present T cell receptor beta chain was sequenced within a study of T cells after yellow fever vaccination. Study-wide findings and caveats: One caveat is that FACS-sorted repertoires could contain abundant clonotypes contaminating from the bulk population.

A note on this clonotype: The antigen is not known.

One entry per CDR3 protein, called by TCRdb with MiXCR from the 5' RACE reads. The data contain 300,000 to 400,000 distinct CDR3 sequences, approximately 9% of them singletons. The material was PBMCs, obtained on the day of the first yellow fever vaccination. The receptor was derived from a man aged 18 to 30 who received the YFV17D yellow fever vaccine.

CDR3 sequence reads: CASSLADSGPYEQYV. The DNA of the CDR3 is TGTGCCAGCAGCTTGGCAGACAGCGGTCCCTACGAGCAGTACGTC. The chain combines TRBV5-6 with TRBJ2-7; D may match TRBD1 or TRBD2 (5 bases each). V lost 0 bases, J lost 2 bases, and 12 bases lay in between. The CDR3 has 15 amino acids. CDR1 and CDR2 from the germline V gene are SGHDT and YYEEEE.